A single T cell receptor beta chain is shown here with its context. Germline trimming cut 5 bases from V and 4 bases from J; bases unmatched to any gene: 7. Looked up from germline, CDR1 is PRHDT and CDR2 is FYEKMQ (reference sequence). CDR3 size: 15 residues. This sample was included in a study of blood T cell repertoires in COVID-19. Cohort placement rested on clinical history that participants reported themselves. Generated by immunoSEQ multiplex PCR, the TCRdb table keeps only in-frame clones and is missing some. The sample lists 200,000 to 250,000 clones; approximately 80% were seen once. Source material: PBMCs or T cells enriched from blood (not recorded which). This chain links TRBV13 with TRBJ1-4; 7 bases agree with TRBD1. The sequence derives from a man aged 55 to 70 who had recovered from COVID-19. Here the CDR3 DNA reads TGTGCCAGCAGCAGTAAAGCAGGGGGTAATGAAAAACTGTTTTTT. Its protein is CASSSKAGGNEKLFF.